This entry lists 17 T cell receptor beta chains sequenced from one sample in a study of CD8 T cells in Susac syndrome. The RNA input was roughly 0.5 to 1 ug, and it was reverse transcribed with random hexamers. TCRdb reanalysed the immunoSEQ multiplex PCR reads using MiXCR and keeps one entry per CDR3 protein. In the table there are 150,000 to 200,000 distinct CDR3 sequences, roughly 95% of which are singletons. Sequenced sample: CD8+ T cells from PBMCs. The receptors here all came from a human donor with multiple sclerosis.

CDR3 region: CASTPSPLGGAGTEAFF. The CDR3, as DNA: TGTGCCAGCACCCCCTCCCCATTAGGGGGGGCCGGGACTGAAGCTTTCTTT. The chain uses TRBV7-9 and TRBJ1-1; tentative D call: TRBD1 (6 bases). The V gene lost 7 bases and the J gene lost 5 bases, with 26 bases spanning the gap. From germline, CDR1 is SEHNR and CDR2 FQNEAQ (reference sequence). This CDR3 is 17 amino acids long.

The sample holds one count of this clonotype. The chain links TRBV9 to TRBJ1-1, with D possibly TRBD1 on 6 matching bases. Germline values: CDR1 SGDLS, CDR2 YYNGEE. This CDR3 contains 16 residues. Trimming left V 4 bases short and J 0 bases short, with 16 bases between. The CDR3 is CASSPWGGVMNTEAFF. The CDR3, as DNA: TGTGCCAGCAGCCCTTGGGGGGGCGTTATGAACACTGAAGCTTTCTTT.

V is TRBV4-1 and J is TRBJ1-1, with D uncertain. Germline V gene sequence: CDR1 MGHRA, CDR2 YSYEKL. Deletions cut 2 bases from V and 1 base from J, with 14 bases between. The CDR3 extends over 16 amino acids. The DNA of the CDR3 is TGCGCCAGCAGCCAACAAGCCGGTAGTCGGAACACTGAAGCTTTCTTT. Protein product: CASSQQAGSRNTEAFF.

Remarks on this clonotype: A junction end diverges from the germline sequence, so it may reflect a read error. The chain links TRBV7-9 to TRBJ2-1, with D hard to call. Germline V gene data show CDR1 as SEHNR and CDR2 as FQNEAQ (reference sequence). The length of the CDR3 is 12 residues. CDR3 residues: CASSLATWDGLF. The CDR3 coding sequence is TGTGCCAGCAGCTTAGCCACATGGGATGGTCTCTTC.

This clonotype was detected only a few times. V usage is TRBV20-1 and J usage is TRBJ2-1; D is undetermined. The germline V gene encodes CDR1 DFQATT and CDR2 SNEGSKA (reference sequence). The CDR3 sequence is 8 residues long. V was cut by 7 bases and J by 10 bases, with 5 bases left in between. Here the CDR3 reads CSVGEQFF. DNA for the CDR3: TGCAGTGTCGGGGAGCAGTTCTTC.

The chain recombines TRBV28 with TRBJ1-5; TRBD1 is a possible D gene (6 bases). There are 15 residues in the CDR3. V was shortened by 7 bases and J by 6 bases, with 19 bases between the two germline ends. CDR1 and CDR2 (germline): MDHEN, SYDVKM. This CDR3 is CASTSSGARTQPQHF. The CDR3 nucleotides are TGTGCCAGCACCTCCTCAGGGGCGAGGACTCAGCCCCAGCATTTT.

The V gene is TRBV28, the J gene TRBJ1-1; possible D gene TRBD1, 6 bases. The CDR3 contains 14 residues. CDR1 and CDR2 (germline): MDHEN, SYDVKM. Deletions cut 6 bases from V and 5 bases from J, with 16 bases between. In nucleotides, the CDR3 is TGTGCCAGCAGGACCACCGGGGGCCGGACTGAAGCTTTCTTT. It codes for CASRTTGGRTEAFF.

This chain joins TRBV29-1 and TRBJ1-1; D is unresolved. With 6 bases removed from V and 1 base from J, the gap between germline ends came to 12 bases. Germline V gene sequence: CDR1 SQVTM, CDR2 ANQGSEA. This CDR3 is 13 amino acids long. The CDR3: CSVPALSNTEAFF. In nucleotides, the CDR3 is TGCAGCGTCCCCGCCCTCTCGAACACTGAAGCTTTCTTT.

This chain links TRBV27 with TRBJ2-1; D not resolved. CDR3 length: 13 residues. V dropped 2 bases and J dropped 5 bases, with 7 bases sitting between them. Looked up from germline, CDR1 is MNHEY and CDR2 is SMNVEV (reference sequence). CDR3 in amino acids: CASSLGPNNEQFF. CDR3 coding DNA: TGTGCCAGCAGTTTAGGGCCGAACAATGAGCAGTTCTTC.

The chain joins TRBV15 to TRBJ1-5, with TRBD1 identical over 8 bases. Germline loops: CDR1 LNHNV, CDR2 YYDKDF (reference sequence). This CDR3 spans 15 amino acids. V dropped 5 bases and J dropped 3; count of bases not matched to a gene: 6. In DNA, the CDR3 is TGTGCCACCAGCTACTCAGGGGGCTACAATCAGCCCCAGCATTTT. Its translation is CATSYSGGYNQPQHF.

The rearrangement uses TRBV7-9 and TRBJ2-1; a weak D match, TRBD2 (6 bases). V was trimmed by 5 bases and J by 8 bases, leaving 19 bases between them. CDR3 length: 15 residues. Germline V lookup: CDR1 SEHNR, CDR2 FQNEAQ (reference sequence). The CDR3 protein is CASSDRDSQRDEQFF. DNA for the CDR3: TGTGCCAGCAGCGACCGGGACTCCCAACGAGATGAGCAGTTCTTC.

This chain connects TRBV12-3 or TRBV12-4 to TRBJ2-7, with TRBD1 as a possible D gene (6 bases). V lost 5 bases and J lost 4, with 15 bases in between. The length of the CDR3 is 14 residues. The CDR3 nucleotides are TGTGCCAGCAGTATACAGGGAGAAACTTACGAGCAGTACTTC. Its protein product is CASSIQGETYEQYF.

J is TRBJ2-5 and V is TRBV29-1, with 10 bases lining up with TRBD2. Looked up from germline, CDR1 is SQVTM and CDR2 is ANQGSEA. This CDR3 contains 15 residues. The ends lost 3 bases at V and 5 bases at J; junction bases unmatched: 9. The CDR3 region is CSVEGLAGDGETQYF. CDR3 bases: TGCAGCGTTGAGGGTCTAGCGGGGGACGGGGAGACCCAGTACTTC.

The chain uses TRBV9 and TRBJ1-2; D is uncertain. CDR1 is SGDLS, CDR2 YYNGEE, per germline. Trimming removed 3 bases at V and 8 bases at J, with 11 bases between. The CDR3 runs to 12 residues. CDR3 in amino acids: CASSDQHGGYTF. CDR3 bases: TGTGCCAGCAGCGACCAACATGGAGGCTACACCTTC.

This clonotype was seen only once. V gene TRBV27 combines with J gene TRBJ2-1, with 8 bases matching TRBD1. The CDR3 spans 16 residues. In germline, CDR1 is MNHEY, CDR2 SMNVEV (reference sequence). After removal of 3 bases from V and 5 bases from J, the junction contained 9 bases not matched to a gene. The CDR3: CASSFLTGTGHNEQFF. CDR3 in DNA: TGTGCCAGCAGTTTCCTTACCGGGACAGGACACAATGAGCAGTTCTTC.

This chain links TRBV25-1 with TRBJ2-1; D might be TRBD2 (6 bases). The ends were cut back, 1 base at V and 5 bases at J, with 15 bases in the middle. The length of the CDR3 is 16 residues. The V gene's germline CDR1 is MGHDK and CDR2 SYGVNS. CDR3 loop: CASSEWRALQDNEQFF. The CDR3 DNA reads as TGTGCCAGCAGTGAATGGAGGGCCCTTCAAGACAATGAGCAGTTCTTC.

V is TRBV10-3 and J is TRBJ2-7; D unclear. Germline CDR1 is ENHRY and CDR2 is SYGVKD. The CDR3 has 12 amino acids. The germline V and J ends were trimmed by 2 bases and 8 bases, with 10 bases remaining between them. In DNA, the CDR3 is TGTGCCATCAGTGAGACGGAATATCAGCAGTACTTC. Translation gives CAISETEYQQYF.